This is a list of T cell receptor beta chains from one sample in a study of control samples from healthy donors and cancer patients. Clones were sequenced by immunoSEQ multiplex PCR, and TCRdb holds only the in-frame ones, with some missing. The top ten hold around 1.3% of the sample, which has around 94,000 clones, about 88% seen once. Source material: blood. These receptors were obtained from a woman between 50 and 59 years old in good health. CDR3s include the opening cysteine and the closing phenylalanine or tryptophan. The D gene is left open where the match is weak. A row's size may be missing; if present it is once, few, many or a size class.

V	D	J	size	DNA	CDR3
TRBV13	.	TRBJ2-6	.	TGTGCCAGCAGCCAACCGGGACACTCAAGCTCTGGGGCCAACGTCCTGACTTTC	CASSQPGHSSSGANVLTF
TRBV9	TRBD2	TRBJ2-2	.	TGTGCCAGCAGCGTAAGCGGGAGGAGGGCCCCCGGGGAGCTGTTTTTT	CASSVSGRRAPGELFF
TRBV3-1/TRBV3-2	.	TRBJ1-1	.	TGTGCCAGCAGCCAGTGGTCGAACACTGAAGCTTTCTTT	CASSQWSNTEAFF
TRBV15	.	TRBJ2-3	.	TGTGCCACCAGCAGAGATCACGGGGGCACAGATACGCAGTATTTT	CATSRDHGGTDTQYF
TRBV15	.	TRBJ1-1	.	TGTGCCACCAGCAGAGTCACCTTTAGCACTGAAGCTTTCTTT	CATSRVTFSTEAFF
TRBV5-1	TRBD2	TRBJ2-6	few	TGCGCCAGCAGCCGGGGGGTCTCTGGGGCCAACGTCCTGACTTTC	CASSRGVSGANVLTF
TRBV15	.	TRBJ2-3	.	TGTGCCACCAGCAGAGATTCGGGGTTTCGCACAGATACGCAGTATTTT	CATSRDSGFRTDTQYF
TRBV28	.	TRBJ2-1	once	TGTGCCAGCCGCCGGGACCAATCCTCCTACAATGAGCAGTTCTTC	CASRRDQSSYNEQFF
TRBV6-6	TRBD1	TRBJ1-3	.	TGTGCCAGCACTGATAACAGGGGGTATGGAAACACCATATATTTT	CASTDNRGYGNTIYF
TRBV18	TRBD1	TRBJ1-1	.	TGTGCCAGCTCACTGGGACAGGGGGACGGGAACACTGAAGCTTTCTTT	CASSLGQGDGNTEAFF
TRBV4-3	.	TRBJ1-1	.	TGCGCCAGCAGCCCACAGGTTGCCTTTACCCTGAACACTGAAGCTTTCTTT	CASSPQVAFTLNTEAFF
TRBV19	.	TRBJ2-2	.	TGTGCCAGTAGTACCCAGGTGAACACCGGGGAGCTGTTTTTT	CASSTQVNTGELFF
TRBV27	TRBD1	TRBJ1-4	.	TGTGCCAGCAGTTCAACAGGGGCAACTAATGAAAAACTGTTTTTT	CASSSTGATNEKLFF
TRBV25-1	.	TRBJ2-3	.	TGTGCCAGCAGTAATACAAACAGGGGCACAGATACGCAGTATTTT	CASSNTNRGTDTQYF
TRBV12-3/TRBV12-4	.	TRBJ2-7	.	TGTGCCAGCAGCTCCTTCTACGAGCAGTACTTC	CASSSFYEQYF
TRBV19	.	TRBJ2-3	.	TGTGCCAGTACAGGGTCCCGCCCTGAGACGCAGTATTTT	CASTGSRPETQYF
TRBV28	.	TRBJ2-3	.	TGTGCCAGCCTAAGCGGTGCTAGCACAGATACGCAGTATTTT	CASLSGASTDTQYF
TRBV28	TRBD1	TRBJ1-2	many	TGTGCCAGCAGTTTGTTGGCCCCGGAACGGACAGGGAGATATGGCTACACCTTC	CASSLLAPERTGRYGYTF
TRBV6-5	.	TRBJ2-2	.	TGTGCCAGCAGTTACCGGGACTCCCTTACCGGGGAGCTGTTTTTT	CASSYRDSLTGELFF
TRBV6-2/TRBV6-3	.	TRBJ1-5	.	TGTGCCAGCAGTCAGGACGCCCTGGAGCCCCAGCATTTT	CASSQDALEPQHF
TRBV11-2	.	TRBJ1-2	.	TGTGCCAGCAGCCCTCACGGATCCCTCTCTAACTATGGCTACACCTTC	CASSPHGSLSNYGYTF
TRBV7-6	.	TRBJ2-7	.	TGTGCCAGCAGCTTACAAGGGGGGGCAGGCGAGCAGTACTTC	CASSLQGGAGEQYF
TRBV7-2	.	TRBJ1-1	.	TGTGCCAGCAGCTTAGACAGGCTAGAGAACACTGAAGCTTTCTTT	CASSLDRLENTEAFF
TRBV18	TRBD1	TRBJ2-1	once	TGTGCCAGCTCACCCGGTGGGGCAGGGGGCCACAATGAGCAGTTCTTC	CASSPGGAGGHNEQFF
TRBV7-9	TRBD2	TRBJ2-1	.	TGTGCCAGCAGCTCCCAGGTGGTGACTAGCCAGTGGAATGAGCAGTTCTTC	CASSSQVVTSQWNEQFF
TRBV19	.	TRBJ2-2	.	TGTGCCAGTAGTGGGGCGTCTAGGAGCACCGGGGAGCTGTTTTTT	CASSGASRSTGELFF
TRBV6-2/TRBV6-3	TRBD1	TRBJ2-5	.	TGTGCCAGCAGCCAGGACCTCAGGGGGCCCCAGTACTTC	CASSQDLRGPQYF
TRBV21-1	.	TRBJ2-7	.	TGTGCCAGCAGCCTCGGGGACAGGGAGGGAGAGCAGTACTTC	CASSLGDREGEQYF
TRBV7-2	TRBD1	TRBJ2-3	.	TGTGCCAGCAGCTTAAGTGGGACAGAAGATACGCAGTATTTT	CASSLSGTEDTQYF
TRBV4-1	TRBD1	TRBJ2-7	once	TGCGCCAGCAGCCAAGAACCCACCGGGACAGTCTACGAGCAGTACTTC	CASSQEPTGTVYEQYF
TRBV6-6	.	TRBJ1-1	.	TGTGCCAGCAGGACGGGGCCGGGGAACACTGAAGCTTTCTTT	CASRTGPGNTEAFF
TRBV6-5	.	TRBJ1-6	.	TGTGCCAGCAGCGCCACCGGGACCTATTCACCCCTCCACTTT	CASSATGTYSPLHF
TRBV27	.	TRBJ1-4	.	TGTGCCAGCAGTTTCCTCGGGGGCGCTGAAAAACTGTTTTTT	CASSFLGGAEKLFF
TRBV29-1	TRBD1	TRBJ1-1	.	TGCAGCCTCCACAGGGGAGGGTTGAACACTGAAGCTTTCTTT	CSLHRGGLNTEAFF
TRBV9	TRBD2	TRBJ2-7	.	TGTGCCAGCAGCCCTAACCTACCTAGCGGTATAAGCTCCTACGAGCAGTACTTC	CASSPNLPSGISSYEQYF
TRBV4-1	.	TRBJ2-7	few	TGCGCCAGCAGCCCCGGACTACTGGGTCGCGAGCAGTACTTC	CASSPGLLGREQYF
TRBV6-2/TRBV6-3	.	TRBJ2-7	.	TGTGCCAGCAGTTCGGTTGCGACAGGTGGTCCCTACGAGCAGTACTTC	CASSSVATGGPYEQYF
TRBV15	TRBD2	TRBJ2-1	.	TGTGCCACCAGCGGGGGGCTAGCGGGAGGGAGGAATGAGCAGTTCTTC	CATSGGLAGGRNEQFF
TRBV7-9	.	TRBJ1-2	.	TGTGCCAGCAGCCGTACAGGTTCTAACTATGGCTACACCTTC	CASSRTGSNYGYTF
TRBV5-6	.	TRBJ1-1	.	TGTGCCAGCAGCCAGAACACTGAAGCTTTCTTT	CASSQNTEAFF
TRBV2	TRBD1	TRBJ1-5	once	TGTGCCAGCAGTGGACAGGGTCATAGCAATCAGCCCCAGCATTTT	CASSGQGHSNQPQHF
TRBV12-5	TRBD2	TRBJ2-3	.	TGTGCTAGTGGGCCCGCCGGCGGGACTAGGACTCTTGATACGCAGTATTTT	CASGPAGGTRTLDTQYF
TRBV7-2	.	TRBJ1-1	.	TGTGCCAGCAGCTTCGACGACAGGTTGAACACTGAAGCTTTCTTT	CASSFDDRLNTEAFF
TRBV10-3	.	TRBJ2-3	.	TGTGCCATCAGTGACCGGGGGCAGGTCACAGATACGCAGTATTTT	CAISDRGQVTDTQYF
TRBV7-2	.	TRBJ1-6	.	TGTGCCAGCAGCGTGGGTTTATATAATTCACCCCTCCACTTT	CASSVGLYNSPLHF
TRBV12-3/TRBV12-4	.	TRBJ1-1	.	TGTGCCAGCAGGGGTCGGGGGCAGTCTGAAGCTTTCTTT	CASRGRGQSEAFF
TRBV6-1	TRBD1	TRBJ1-4	.	TGTGCCAGCAGTGGGGGGACAGAAGATGCAACTAATGAAAAACTGTTTTTT	CASSGGTEDATNEKLFF
TRBV5-6	.	TRBJ1-6	once	TGTGCCAGCAGCTTTGCAGGGGCGGCTTCACCCCTCCACTTT	CASSFAGAASPLHF
TRBV29-1	.	TRBJ1-2	once	TGCAGCGTTGACAGGGGAACGGGCTATGGCTACACCTTC	CSVDRGTGYGYTF
TRBV5-1	.	TRBJ2-2	.	TGCGCCAGCAGCTTGGTCCAGGGGATGGGCGGGGAGCTGTTTTTT	CASSLVQGMGGELFF
TRBV5-5	TRBD1	TRBJ1-4	few	TGTGCCAGCAGCCCCGGGACAGGGATGAGGAATGAAAAACTGTTTTTT	CASSPGTGMRNEKLFF
TRBV20-1	.	TRBJ1-1	.	TGCAGTGCTAGTAGCCGGGGCTACACTGAAGCTTTCTTT	CSASSRGYTEAFF
TRBV27	.	TRBJ1-1	.	TGTGCCAGCGGACTCAGAGAGAACACTGAAGCTTTCTTT	CASGLRENTEAFF
TRBV11-3	.	TRBJ1-1	.	TGTGCCAGCACCCAGACGACATACACTGAAGCTTTCTTT	CASTQTTYTEAFF
TRBV10-2	TRBD1	TRBJ1-1	.	TGCGCCAGCAGCCCGGGACAGACTAGCGCTGAAGCTTTCTTT	CASSPGQTSAEAFF
TRBV4-3	.	TRBJ2-3	.	TGCGCCAGCAGCCAAGGGCCAGATACGCAGTATTTT	CASSQGPDTQYF
TRBV7-2	.	TRBJ1-2	few	TGTGCCAGCAGCCCAACCAGGCGGACCAGCTACACCTTC	CASSPTRRTSYTF